A single sample is the source of the 21 T cell receptor beta chains below, sequenced in a study of spatial heterogeneity in lung cancer. Time point: sample taken at primary tumor resection. TCRdb re-called the 5' RACE reads with MiXCR, one entry per CDR3 protein. Among about 48,000 distinct CDR3 sequences listed, approximately 5.7% were seen once. The input for sequencing was PBMCs, taken at surgery. These TCRs come from a male donor with early-stage non-small cell lung cancer.

This clonotype was detected a few times. The V call is TRBV12-3 or TRBV12-4, the J call TRBJ1-4, with D hard to call. The V end lost 4 bases, the J end lost 1 base, and 10 bases lay between the germline ends. The CDR3 is 15 residues long. The CDR3 sequence: CASSSEGGTNEKLFF. In DNA form, the CDR3 reads TGTGCCAGCAGTTCTGAGGGAGGAACTAATGAAAAACTGTTTTTT.

This clonotype has ten or more counts. This rearrangement joins TRBV3-1 to TRBJ2-2; D remains unclear. V was shortened by 6 bases and J by 1 base, with 9 bases between the two germline ends. Germline-derived CDR1 and CDR2 are LGHDT and YNNKEL (reference sequence). The CDR3 is made up of 14 amino acids. CDR3 protein: CASRRSRNTGELFF. The CDR3 DNA sequence: TGTGCCAGCAGACGATCTCGGAACACCGGGGAGCTGTTTTTT.

This clonotype was observed many times. The CDR3 bases are TGTGCCAGCAGCGTCCAACCGGGACTAGCGGGAGGGAATGAGCAGTTCTTC. As protein: CASSVQPGLAGGNEQFF. The rearrangement uses TRBV9 and TRBJ2-1; 16 bases line up with TRBD2. V was clipped by 2 bases and J by 7 bases; unmatched bases: 6. The germline CDR1 and CDR2 sequences are SGDLS and YYNGEE. The CDR3 length is 17 residues.

This clonotype was seen ten or more times. The CDR3 DNA reads TGTGCCAGCAGTTACTTTTTAACTAGCGGGAGTCATGAGCAGTTCTTC. As protein: CASSYFLTSGSHEQFF. The rearrangement uses TRBV6-2 or TRBV6-3 and TRBJ2-1; 11 bases agree with TRBD2. CDR1 and CDR2 from the germline V gene are MNHEY and SVGEGT. J lost 8 bases, V lost 1 base, and 7 bases had no gene match. CDR3 length equals 16 residues.

This clonotype was observed many times. CDR3 DNA: TGTGCCACCAGTGATTTGCAGATGGGAAGCCAGTTCTTC. Translation: CATSDLQMGSQFF. The V gene is TRBV24-1, the J gene TRBJ2-1; D gene unclear. V was pared by 0 bases and J by 13 bases, with 12 bases between. The CDR3 has 13 amino acids. Per germline, CDR1 KGHDR and CDR2 SFDVKD.

In its sample, this clonotype was seen many times. The chain joins TRBV30 to TRBJ2-1; 9 bases agree with TRBD2. The CDR3 contains 15 residues. V trimming: 2 bases; J trimming: 4 bases; junction bases outside the gene matches: 6. CDR1 is GTSNPN, CDR2 SVGIG, per germline (reference sequence). In nucleotides, the CDR3 is TGTGCCTGGAGTCTACGACTAGCGGAATACAATGAGCAGTTCTTC. Protein sequence: CAWSLRLAEYNEQFF.

This clonotype was seen many times. The chain has TRBV11-3 and TRBJ2-1, with 7 nucleotides matching TRBD2. V was pared by 5 bases and J by 4 bases, with 11 bases of the junction left unmatched. Germline CDR1 SGHNT, CDR2 YENEEA. The CDR3 length is 16 residues. The CDR3 bases are TGTGCCAGCAGCACCGGGGGAGCGGGGCCGTACAATGAGCAGTTCTTC. It codes for CASSTGGAGPYNEQFF.

This clonotype was seen ten or more times. DNA for the CDR3: TGTGCCAGCAGGACGACAGGGTGGCTACGTGAGCAGTTCTTC. As protein: CASRTTGWLREQFF. The chain carries TRBV6-2 or TRBV6-3 and TRBJ2-1; TRBD1 matches at 7 bases. Germline loops: CDR1 MNHEY, CDR2 SVGEGT. The CDR3 has 14 residues. Trimming cost V 6 bases and J 9 bases; bases outside gene matches: 11.

The sample holds many counts of this clonotype. V is TRBV4-1 and J is TRBJ1-5; D is uncertain. Germline V CDR1 and CDR2: MGHRA, YSYEKL. This CDR3 spans 13 amino acids. The V end lost 0 bases, the J end lost 5 bases, and 5 bases lay between the germline ends. This CDR3 reads CASSQEVYQPQHF. The CDR3 bases are TGCGCCAGCAGCCAAGAAGTTTATCAGCCCCAGCATTTT.

The chain joins TRBV6-2 or TRBV6-3 to TRBJ2-7; 10 bases align to TRBD2. Per the germline V gene, CDR1 is MNHEY and CDR2 is SVGEGT. This CDR3 has 14 residues. Trimming removed 9 bases from V and 3 bases from J; junction bases left unmatched: 8. Written as DNA, the CDR3 is TGTGCCAGTTATAGCGGGAGGCCCCTCTACGAGCAGTACTTC. As protein: CASYSGRPLYEQYF.

This clonotype was found many times. This chain uses TRBV5-1 with TRBJ2-3; D gene unclear. The CDR3 runs 14 residues. The germline CDR1 and CDR2 sequences are SGHRS and YFSETQ. With 3 bases removed from V and 9 bases from J, the gap between germline ends came to 17 bases. The CDR3 DNA sequence: TGCGCCAGCAGCTCCCTTTCGACCGGACCCACGCAGTATTTT. It is translated as CASSSLSTGPTQYF.

This clonotype was counted only a few times. The chain combines TRBV30 with TRBJ2-2; no reliable D call. CDR3 length equals 14 residues. The ends were cut back, 3 bases at V and 2 bases at J, with 10 bases in the middle. Germline lookup yields CDR1 GTSNPN and CDR2 SVGIG (reference sequence). This chain's CDR3 is CAWRGSLNTGELFF. DNA of the CDR3: TGTGCCTGGAGGGGAAGTCTTAACACCGGGGAGCTGTTTTTT. The full variable domain, completed using reference TRBV30 and TRBJ2-2, is SQTIHQWPATLVQPVGSPLSLECTVEGTSNPNLYWYRQAAGRGLQLLFYSVGIGQISSEVPQNLSASRPQDRQFILSSKKLLLSDSGFYLCAWRGSLNTGELFFGEGSRLTVL.

This clonotype was seen repeatedly, ten times or more. The gene calls are TRBV21-1 and TRBJ2-7; the D call of TRBD1 is as the table states it, not checked on the DNA. TRBV21-1 counts as a pseudogene. This CDR3 contains 17 residues. CDR3 loop: CASSTCRNRVPAYEQYF. CDR3 in DNA: TGTGCCAGCAGCACATGCAGGAACAGGGTTCCCGCCTACGAGCAGTACTTC.

This clonotype was recorded at least ten times. The chain recombines TRBV28 with TRBJ2-1; TRBD1 matches 10 bases. Germline CDR1 MDHEN, CDR2 SYDVKM. V lost 8 bases to trimming and J lost 10 bases; unmatched junction nucleotides: 5. The CDR3 contains 12 residues. The CDR3 loop is CASGDRGFEQFF. The CDR3 DNA is TGTGCCAGCGGGGACAGGGGCTTCGAGCAGTTCTTC.

This clonotype has at least ten counts. The rearrangement uses TRBV14 and TRBJ1-6; tentative D call: TRBD1 (5 bases). Per the germline V gene, CDR1 is SGHDN and CDR2 is FVKESK. The V end was cut by 5 bases, the J end by 2 bases, with 7 bases between. The CDR3 extends over 14 amino acids. The CDR3: CASSRGTYNSPLHF. CDR3 nucleotide sequence: TGTGCCAGCAGCAGGGGCACCTATAATTCACCCCTCCACTTT.

Many counts were recorded for this clonotype. The gene calls are TRBV19 and TRBJ1-5; 7 bases align to TRBD1. CDR1 LNHDA and CDR2 SQIVND come from the germline V gene (reference sequence). The CDR3 sequence is 13 residues long. Losses at the gene ends were 10 bases for V and 1 base for J; bases not matched to a gene: 4. The CDR3 DNA is TGTGCCACCTCGGACAGGAGCAATCAGCCCCAGCATTTT. It is translated as CATSDRSNQPQHF.

There are many counts of this clonotype. The V and J genes are TRBV29-1 and TRBJ2-7; D might be TRBD1 (6 bases). Germline V gene sequence: CDR1 SQVTM, CDR2 ANQGSEA. V dropped 0 bases and J dropped 2 bases, with 14 bases sitting between them. The CDR3 runs to 15 residues. The CDR3 nucleotides read TGCAGCGTTGAAGAAGCCGGGACACCAGCCTACGAGCAGTACTTC. Translating it yields CSVEEAGTPAYEQYF.

In this sample, this clonotype turned up a few times. The V and J genes are TRBV2 and TRBJ2-1; D not certain. V was pared by 3 bases and J by 4 bases, with 16 bases between. The CDR3 sequence is 16 residues long. From germline, CDR1 is SNHLY and CDR2 FYNNEI. The CDR3 coding sequence is TGTGCCAGCAGTGAGTACGTTGGCGTCAAATACAATGAGCAGTTCTTC. Translating gives CASSEYVGVKYNEQFF.

This clonotype was recorded at least ten times. The J gene is TRBJ2-3, the V gene TRBV11-2, with 7 bases matching TRBD2. Trimming cost V 9 bases and J 0 bases; bases outside gene matches: 3. CDR3 length equals 13 residues. In germline, CDR1 is SGHAT, CDR2 FQNNGV. The CDR3 reads CASSAGSTDTQYF. The CDR3 DNA sequence: TGTGCCAGTTCAGCGGGGAGCACAGATACGCAGTATTTT.

The table lists this clonotype with many counts. The chain has TRBV7-3 and TRBJ2-3, with D perhaps matching TRBD2 (5 bases). The V gene lost 5 bases and the J gene lost 11 bases, with 32 bases spanning the gap. CDR3 length equals 18 residues. Germline CDR1 and CDR2: SGHTA and FQGTGA. The CDR3 bases are TGTGCCAGCAGCCCACGCGAGGGTCTGGACTCCACCTTCGGAATGCAGTATTTT. Amino acids: CASSPREGLDSTFGMQYF.

This clonotype is medium-sized. V gene TRBV4-3 combines with J gene TRBJ1-4; D may be TRBD1 (5 bases). V was cut by 3 bases and J by 4 bases, with 9 bases left in between. This CDR3 has 14 residues. The germline V gene has CDR1 LGHNA and CDR2 YSLEER. The CDR3, as DNA: TGCGCCAGCAGCCAGTCAGGGAGTAATGAAAAACTGTTTTTT. It encodes CASSQSGSNEKLFF.